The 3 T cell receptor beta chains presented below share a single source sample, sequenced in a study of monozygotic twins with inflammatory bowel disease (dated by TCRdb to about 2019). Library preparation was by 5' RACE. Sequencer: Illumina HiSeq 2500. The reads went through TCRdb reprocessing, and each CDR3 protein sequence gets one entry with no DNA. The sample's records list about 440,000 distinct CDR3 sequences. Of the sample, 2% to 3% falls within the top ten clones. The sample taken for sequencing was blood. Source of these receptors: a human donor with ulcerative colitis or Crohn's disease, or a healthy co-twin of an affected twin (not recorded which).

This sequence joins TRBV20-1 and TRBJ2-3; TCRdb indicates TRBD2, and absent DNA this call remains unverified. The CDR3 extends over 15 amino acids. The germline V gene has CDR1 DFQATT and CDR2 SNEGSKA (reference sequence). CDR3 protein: CSARATSGSTDTQYF.

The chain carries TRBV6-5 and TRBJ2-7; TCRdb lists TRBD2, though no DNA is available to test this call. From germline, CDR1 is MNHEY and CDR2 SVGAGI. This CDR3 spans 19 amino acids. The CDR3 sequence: CASSYRAASGRARTYEQYF.

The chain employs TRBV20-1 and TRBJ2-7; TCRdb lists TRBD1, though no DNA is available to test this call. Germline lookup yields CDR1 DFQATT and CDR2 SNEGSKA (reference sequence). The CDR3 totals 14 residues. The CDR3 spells CSANSGQGMYEQYF.